The rows below give T cell receptor beta chains drawn from one sample of a study of blood T cell repertoires in COVID-19. Assay used: immunoSEQ multiplex PCR; TCRdb lists only in-frame clones, some missing. The sample consists of about 220,000 clones, 88% of them appearing once. Sample: PBMCs or T cells enriched from blood (not recorded which). The source of these receptors is a woman aged 45-65 years with acute COVID-19. The CDR3 runs from the conserved cysteine through the conserved F or W. The D gene is left open where the match is weak. Clone sizes are given selectively: once, few, many, or a class where the clone is expanded.

>NA|TRBJ2-3|TRBD2|TRBV5-1
TGCGCCAGCAGCTTGGGACTAGCGGGAGGGATCACAGATACGCAGTATTTT
CASSLGLAGGITDTQYF
>NA|TRBJ2-7|NA|TRBV27
TGTGCCAGCAGTTTATCGTTGCGGGGCACCTACGAGCAGTACTTC
CASSLSLRGTYEQYF
>NA|TRBJ2-7|TRBD2|TRBV27
TGTGCCAGCAGTTCGGGAGGGCCGAAGGAGCAGTACTTC
CASSSGGPKEQYF
>medium-sized|TRBJ1-6|NA|TRBV28
TGTGCCAGCAGTTCCTCGGGCCCTGGGGCAGGGTGGAATTCACCCCTCCACTTT
CASSSSGPGAGWNSPLHF
>NA|TRBJ2-1|NA|TRBV4-3
TGCGCCAGCAGCCGTCGAGCGGGCTATGGCCCTAAGGACAATGAGCAGTTCTTC
CASSRRAGYGPKDNEQFF
>few|TRBJ1-2|NA|TRBV20-1
TGCAGTGCCCCCGGGGGCTACACCTTC
CSAPGGYTF
>NA|TRBJ1-1|TRBD1|TRBV30
TGTGCCTGGAGTGTAACAGGGGACACTGAAGCTTTCTTT
CAWSVTGDTEAFF
>once|TRBJ2-3|TRBD2|TRBV6-5
TGTGCCAGCAGTTCCAACAGGGAGCGGGAGTTGGATACGCAGTATTTT
CASSSNRERELDTQYF
>NA|TRBJ2-3|TRBD2|TRBV5-6
TGTGCCAGCAGCTCCTGGACTAGCGGGAGCACAGATACGCAGTATTTT
CASSSWTSGSTDTQYF
>NA|TRBJ2-4|TRBD2|TRBV18
TGTGCCAGCTCCAACCAGGGAGGGTTAGCCAAAAACATTCAGTACTTC
CASSNQGGLAKNIQYF
>NA|TRBJ1-1|NA|TRBV28
TGTGCCAGCAAGAGAAGTGGGTGGGTTGGTGAACCAGGGGTGATAGGGACTGAAGCTTTCTTT
CASKRSGWVGEPGVIGTEAFF
>NA|TRBJ2-1|TRBD1|TRBV2
TGTGCCAGCAGTGAAGCGGAGGACAGGGTCAGTAATGAGCAGTTCTTC
CASSEAEDRVSNEQFF
>NA|TRBJ2-4|NA|TRBV21-1
TGTGCCAGCAGCAAATTCCGGCTAGCGGGAGAGAACATTCAGTACTTC
CASSKFRLAGENIQYF
>NA|TRBJ1-2|NA|TRBV7-3
TGTGCCAGCAGCTCGATCAGGGGTGAAGGCTACACCTTC
CASSSIRGEGYTF